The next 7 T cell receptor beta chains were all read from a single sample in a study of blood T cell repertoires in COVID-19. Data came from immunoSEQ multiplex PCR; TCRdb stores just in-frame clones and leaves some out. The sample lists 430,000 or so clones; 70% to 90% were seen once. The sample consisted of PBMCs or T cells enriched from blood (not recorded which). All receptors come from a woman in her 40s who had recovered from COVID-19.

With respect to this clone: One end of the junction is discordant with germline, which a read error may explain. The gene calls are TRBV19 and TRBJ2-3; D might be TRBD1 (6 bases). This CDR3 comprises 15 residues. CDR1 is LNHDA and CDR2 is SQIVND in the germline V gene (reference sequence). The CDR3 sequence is CASSTRDTRTDTQYF. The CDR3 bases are TGTGCCAGCAGTACTCGGGACACTCGCACAGATACGCAGTATTTT.

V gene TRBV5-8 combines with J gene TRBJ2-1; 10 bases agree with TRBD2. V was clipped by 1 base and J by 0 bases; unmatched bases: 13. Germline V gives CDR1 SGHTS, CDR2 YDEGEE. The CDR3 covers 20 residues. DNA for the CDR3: TGTGCCAGCAGCTTGTCTAGCGGGAGCCCGACCACATACTCCTACAATGAGCAGTTCTTC. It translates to CASSLSSGSPTTYSYNEQFF.

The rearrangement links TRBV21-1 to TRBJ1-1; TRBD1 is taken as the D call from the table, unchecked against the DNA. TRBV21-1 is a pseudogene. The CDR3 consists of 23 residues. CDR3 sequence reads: CASSNNSLPSSLGQSNMNTEAFF. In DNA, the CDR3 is TGTGCCAGCAGCAACAACTCTCTACCCTCCTCACTAGGACAGAGCAACATGAACACTGAAGCTTTCTTT.

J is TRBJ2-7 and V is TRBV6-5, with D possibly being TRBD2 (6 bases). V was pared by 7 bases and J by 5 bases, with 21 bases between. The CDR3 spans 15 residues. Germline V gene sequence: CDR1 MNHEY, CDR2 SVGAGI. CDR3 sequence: CASTYSGVGWDEQYF. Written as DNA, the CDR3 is TGTGCCAGCACCTATTCGGGGGTTGGATGGGACGAGCAGTACTTC.

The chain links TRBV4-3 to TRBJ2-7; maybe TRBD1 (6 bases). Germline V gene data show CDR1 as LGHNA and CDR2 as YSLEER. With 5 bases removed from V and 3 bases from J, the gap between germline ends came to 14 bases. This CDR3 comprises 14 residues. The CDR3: CASSRDTQDYEQYF. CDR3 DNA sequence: TGCGCCAGCAGCAGGGACACCCAAGACTACGAGCAGTACTTC.

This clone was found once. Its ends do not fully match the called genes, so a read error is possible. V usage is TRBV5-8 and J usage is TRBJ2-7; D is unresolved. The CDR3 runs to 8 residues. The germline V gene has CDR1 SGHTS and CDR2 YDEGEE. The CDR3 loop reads CASSRESF. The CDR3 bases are TGTGCCAGCAGCCGCGAATCTTTC.

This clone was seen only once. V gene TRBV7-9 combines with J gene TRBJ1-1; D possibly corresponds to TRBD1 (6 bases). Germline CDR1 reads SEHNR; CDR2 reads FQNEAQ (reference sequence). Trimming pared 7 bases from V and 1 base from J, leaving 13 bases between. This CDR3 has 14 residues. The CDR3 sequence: CASIQGWGNTEAFF. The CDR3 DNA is TGTGCCAGCATCCAGGGGTGGGGGAACACTGAAGCTTTCTTT.